This TCR beta chain was retrieved from a study of technical replicates of blood from a few donors (TCRdb year 2017). V sheds 7 bases and J sheds 2 bases, leaving 11 bases between their ends. Including cysteine and phenylalanine, the CDR3 has 12 amino acids. CDR3 DNA is the only sequence kept; it has 36 bases, read in frame from the first base. CDR1 and CDR2 are read off the germline V gene as SQVTM and ANQGSEA. The method behind the library was the immunoSEQ multiplex PCR assay. TCRdb obtained this table from immuneACCESS and retained in-frame rearrangements with V and J assigned. These tables miss some clones; where compared with another copy, unresolved V genes account for less than half of the shortfall, and the remainder is unexplained. This sample comprises tens of thousands of clones, 90% to 95% of them detected only once. 4.5% to 5% of the sample comes from the top ten. To note about this clone: Its antigen remains unidentified. Base qualities were left out, and no much larger clone turns up one base away.

The V and J segments used are TRBV29-1 and TRBJ1-2, with an unclear D gene assignment. The clonotype comes from a human donor in good health. Some clones in this sample may be carry-over from other donors' samples. Sample: PBMCs. Here is the DNA: TGCAGCGCGGGATGGCAGAACTATGGCTACACCTTC. Translated, this is CSAGWQNYGYTF.